Listed below are T cell receptor beta chains from one sample, sequenced in a study of blood T cell repertoires in COVID-19. Libraries were prepared by immunoSEQ multiplex PCR; TCRdb keeps only in-frame clonotypes and omits some of them. The sample yields 130,000 or so clones, approximately 83% seen once. What was sequenced was peripheral blood. The receptors stem from a human donor in a cohort sampled during active COVID-19. Each CDR3 is given with its conserved first and last residue. D genes are given only for firm matches. Not every row has a clone size; where given, it reads once, few, many or a size class.

j_call clone_size d_call cdr3_length v_call cdr3_nt cdr3_aa
TRBJ1-5 NA NA 14 TRBV7-9 TGTGCCAGCAGCTGGAGTACTAGCAATCAGCCCCAGCATTTT CASSWSTSNQPQHF
TRBJ2-7 NA NA 14 TRBV5-1 TGCGCCAGCAGCTTGCAGGCGGGCCCCTACGAGCAGTACTTC CASSLQAGPYEQYF
TRBJ2-7 once NA 14 TRBV6-6 TGTGCCAGCAGTCAACCTCAGGGTTTCGACGAGCAGTACTTC CASSQPQGFDEQYF
TRBJ1-2 NA TRBD1 13 TRBV12-3/TRBV12-4 TGTGCCAGCAGCCTACAGGGGTTGGGCGGCTACACCTTC CASSLQGLGGYTF
TRBJ1-2 NA NA 15 TRBV5-1 TGCGCCAGCAGCTTGGAGGGCAGGGTTGTCGATGGCTACACCTTC CASSLEGRVVDGYTF
TRBJ2-7 NA TRBD1 14 TRBV28 TGTGCCAGCAGCCCCTCGGGACAGGTTCACGAGCAGTACTTC CASSPSGQVHEQYF
TRBJ2-1 NA NA 16 TRBV7-2 TGTGCCAGCAGCTCCTTTAGCGGAGCCTCCTACAATGAGCAGTTCTTC CASSSFSGASYNEQFF
TRBJ1-1 NA NA 12 TRBV19 TGTGCCAGTACCCTGGGAGGGGGAAGGGCTTTCTTT CASTLGGGRAFF
TRBJ1-2 NA TRBD1 16 TRBV5-1 TGCGCCAGCAGCATCCGGGACAGGGGTCCTAACTATGGCTACACCTTC CASSIRDRGPNYGYTF
TRBJ2-1 NA TRBD2 16 TRBV6-5 TGTGCCAGCAGTTACTCTAGCGGGAACTCTAGGCTTGAGCAGTTCTTC CASSYSSGNSRLEQFF
TRBJ1-2 NA TRBD1 14 TRBV2 TGTGCCAGCAGGACGGGACAGTTGATCTATGGCTACACCTTC CASRTGQLIYGYTF
TRBJ2-7 NA TRBD1 14 TRBV2 TGTGCCAGCAGCGCCGGGACAGTGAACTACGAGCAGTACTTC CASSAGTVNYEQYF
TRBJ2-5 NA NA 14 TRBV30 TGTGCCTGGAGATTGATGGCCGCTCAAGAGACCCAGTACTTC CAWRLMAAQETQYF
TRBJ1-2 NA NA 15 TRBV19 TGTGCCAGTTTAATATCGGACACGATCTCGTATGGCTACACCTTC CASLISDTISYGYTF
TRBJ2-1 NA TRBD2 15 TRBV19 TGTGCCAGTAGTCGTGCTAGCGGCCCCTACAATGAGCAGTTCTTC CASSRASGPYNEQFF
TRBJ1-2 NA TRBD1 16 TRBV5-1 TGCGCCAGCAGCCAGGGACAGGGTTCGCCCCGCTATGGCTACACCTTC CASSQGQGSPRYGYTF
TRBJ2-4 NA NA 14 TRBV7-2 TGTGCCAGCAGCTTAGACAGGGGGAGGGGCATTCAGTACTTC CASSLDRGRGIQYF
TRBJ2-2 few NA 13 TRBV5-1 TGCGCCAGCAGCTCGGAGGGCTCCGGGGAGCTGTTTTTT CASSSEGSGELFF
TRBJ1-4 NA NA 16 TRBV2 TGTGCCAGCAGTGATAAAGAGGTCTCAACTAATGAAAAACTGTTTTTT CASSDKEVSTNEKLFF
TRBJ2-2 NA NA 15 TRBV3-1/TRBV3-2 TGTGCCAGCAGCCCAATCCCAGGGGACACCGGGGAGCTGTTTTTT CASSPIPGDTGELFF
TRBJ2-1 NA TRBD2 15 TRBV4-2 TGTGCCAGCAGCCCAGGGACTAGCGGGAGGAATGAGCAGTTCTTC CASSPGTSGRNEQFF
TRBJ2-1 few TRBD2 15 TRBV6-5 TGTGCCAGCAGTTTAGCGGGAGTAGCCTACAATGAGCAGTTCTTC CASSLAGVAYNEQFF
TRBJ1-3 NA NA 15 TRBV7-6 TGTGCCAGCAGCTTTCAACTTTCTTCTGGAAACACCATATATTTT CASSFQLSSGNTIYF
TRBJ2-5 NA NA 12 TRBV29-1 TGCAGCCTGCGGACAGCCCAAGAGACCCAGTACTTC CSLRTAQETQYF
TRBJ2-7 NA NA 17 TRBV4-1 TGCGCCAGCAGCCCAACCCGGGGCCGGGACAACTCCTACGAGCAGTACTTC CASSPTRGRDNSYEQYF
TRBJ2-5 few NA 10 TRBV29-1 TGCAGCGGATACTTTGAGACCCAGTACTTC CSGYFETQYF
TRBJ1-6 NA NA 12 TRBV2 TGTGCCAGCAGTGAGACTTATTCACCCCTCCACTTT CASSETYSPLHF
TRBJ1-4 NA TRBD1 15 TRBV7-9 TGTGCCAGCAGCTTAGAGGGGACAGGGGGAGAAAAACTGTTTTTT CASSLEGTGGEKLFF